This entry lists 21 T cell receptor beta chains sequenced from one sample in a study of blood T cells in healthy people across ages. Combining a sample-barcoded 5' primer with a J-beta primer mix, a second PCR ran for 7 to 11 cycles. TCRdb called the 5' RACE reads again in MiXCR, with one record for every CDR3 protein. The data hold 550,000 to 800,000 distinct CDR3 sequences, with 20% to 25% observed a single time. The sequenced sample consisted of blood. All receptors come from a man aged 65 to 85 in good health.

The chain links TRBV21-1 to TRBJ2-1; the listed D gene, TRBD2, was not tested against the DNA. TRBV21-1 is reported as a pseudogene. The CDR3 spans 18 residues. The CDR3 region has the DNA TGTGCCAGCAGCAAATTTGCTAGCGGGAGGCGCTCCTACAATGAGCAGTTCTTC. This encodes CASSKFASGRRSYNEQFF.

This clonotype has more than one count but fewer than ten. The chain recombines TRBV5-1 with TRBJ2-2; 7 bases are shared with TRBD2. The CDR3 is 15 amino acids. V gave up 3 bases and J gave up 3 bases; unmatched junction bases: 5. Per germline, CDR1 SGHRS and CDR2 YFSETQ. The DNA of the CDR3 is TGCGCCAGCAGCTGGGGGGGAGTGGACACCGGGGAGCTGTTTTTT. It codes for CASSWGGVDTGELFF.

The rearrangement links TRBV20-1 to TRBJ1-6, with 9 bases that match TRBD1. The V segment lost 2 bases and the J segment 6 bases; nucleotides outside the gene matches: 5. The germline CDR1 and CDR2 sequences are DFQATT and SNEGSKA (reference sequence). CDR3 length equals 15 residues. The CDR3 bases are TGCAGTGCTAGATCACAGGGGGCTGGTAATTCACCCCTCCACTTT. It translates to CSARSQGAGNSPLHF.

CDR3: CASSPRTGRVNTEAFF. CDR3 DNA sequence: TGTGCCAGCAGCCCGCGGACAGGGAGGGTGAACACTGAAGCTTTCTTT. The J gene is TRBJ1-1, the V gene TRBV7-2, with 8 positions matching TRBD1. The CDR3 totals 16 residues. The germline V gene has CDR1 SGHTA and CDR2 FQGNSA. Germline trimming cut 5 bases from V and 0 bases from J; bases unmatched to any gene: 8.

In its sample, this clonotype was seen a few times. The V call is TRBV20-1, the J call TRBJ1-2; 9 bases are a match to TRBD1. Germline V gene data show CDR1 as DFQATT and CDR2 as SNEGSKA (reference sequence). This CDR3 spans 15 amino acids. V dropped 5 bases and J dropped 1; count of bases not matched to a gene: 8. The DNA for the CDR3 is TGCAGTGCTGTACGGACAGGGGCCCATAACTATGGCTACACCTTC. Translating gives CSAVRTGAHNYGYTF.

This clonotype was picked up a small number of times. The chain employs TRBV5-4 and TRBJ2-1; 11 nucleotides agree with TRBD2. Germline CDR1 and CDR2: SGHNT and YYREEE (reference sequence). The ends lost 0 bases at V and 7 bases at J; junction bases unmatched: 3. The CDR3 is 15 amino acids. CDR3 sequence: CASSLDSSGRNEQFF. The CDR3 DNA is TGTGCCAGCAGCTTGGATTCTAGCGGGAGGAATGAGCAGTTCTTC.

This clonotype was picked up a small number of times. The gene calls are TRBV7-2 and TRBJ2-6; D possibly corresponds to TRBD1 (6 bases). The V gene's germline CDR1 is SGHTA and CDR2 FQGNSA. This CDR3 has 16 amino acids. V was clipped by 3 bases and J by 0 bases, with 9 bases between them. CDR3 sequence reads: CASSLTGPSGANVLTF. CDR3 DNA: TGTGCCAGCAGCTTGACAGGCCCCTCTGGGGCCAACGTCCTGACTTTC. Based on the CDR3 plus reference TRBV7-2 and TRBJ2-6, the full variable domain is GAGVSQSPSNKVTEKGKDVELRCDPISGHTALYWYRQSLGQGLEFLIYFQGNSAPDKSGLPSDRFSAERTGGSVSTLTIQRTQQEDSAVYLCASSLTGPSGANVLTFGAGSRLTVL.

The V call is TRBV7-9, the J call TRBJ1-2; D is perhaps TRBD1 (6 bases). Germline CDR1 and CDR2: SEHNR and FQNEAQ (reference sequence). The germline V and J ends were trimmed by 4 bases and 1 base, with 13 bases remaining between them. This CDR3 is built from 15 residues. CDR3 in DNA: TGTGCCAGCAGCTCGGGGGACAACCTTAACTATGGCTACACCTTC. As protein: CASSSGDNLNYGYTF.

This clonotype was observed many times. The V gene is TRBV5-5, the J gene TRBJ2-3; no clear D. V lost 4 bases and J 5 bases, leaving 11 bases between the germline ends. In germline, CDR1 is SGHKS, CDR2 YYEKEE (reference sequence). The CDR3 runs 13 residues. The chain's CDR3 is CASSTYTEDTQYF. CDR3 sequence (DNA): TGTGCCAGCAGCACCTATACAGAAGATACGCAGTATTTT.

V and J are TRBV12-5 and TRBJ1-2; 9 bases agree with TRBD1. Germline assignment: CDR1 LGHNT and CDR2 FRNRAP. Unmatched junction bases numbered 5, after V lost 5 bases and J lost 7 bases. The CDR3 spans 13 residues. CDR3 nucleotides: TGTGCTAGTGGTATGGACAGGGGTAGTGGCTACACCTTC. This gives the protein CASGMDRGSGYTF.

V and J are TRBV4-1 and TRBJ2-5, with 9 bases identical to TRBD1. V dropped 1 base and J dropped 3; count of bases not matched to a gene: 3. CDR1 and CDR2 from the germline V gene are MGHRA and YSYEKL. The CDR3 spans 15 residues. CDR3 bases: TGCGCCAGCAGCCAAGGTTGGACAGGGGAAGAGACCCAGTACTTC. Amino acids: CASSQGWTGEETQYF.

The gene calls are TRBV7-2 and TRBJ1-4; TRBD1 might be the D (6 bases). This CDR3 region has 18 residues. Germline V CDR1 and CDR2: SGHTA, FQGNSA. The V end lost 4 bases, the J end lost 0 bases, and 18 bases lay between the germline ends. The DNA of the CDR3 is TGTGCCAGCAGCTCCGCGGGGGCGACAGAAACAACTAATGAAAAACTGTTTTTT. It encodes CASSSAGATETTNEKLFF.

This clonotype was found many times. This chain links TRBV29-1 with TRBJ1-6; 7 nucleotides line up with TRBD1. Germline assignment: CDR1 SQVTM and CDR2 ANQGSEA. This CDR3 has 14 residues. V dropped 4 bases and J dropped 5; count of bases not matched to a gene: 5. CDR3 sequence reads: CSVATGQHNSPLHF. The CDR3, as DNA: TGCAGCGTTGCGACGGGACAGCATAATTCACCCCTCCACTTT.

This clonotype came up a few times. The chain recombines TRBV5-1 with TRBJ2-5; 8 bases align to TRBD1. This CDR3 region has 15 residues. V dropped 4 bases and J dropped 2; count of bases not matched to a gene: 7. The germline CDR1 and CDR2 sequences are SGHRS and YFSETQ. DNA for the CDR3: TGCGCCAGCAGCGTGGGGACAGGCCTACAAGAGACCCAGTACTTC. Translating gives CASSVGTGLQETQYF.

This clonotype was seen ten or more times. DNA for the CDR3: TGTGCCAGCAGCCAGAAGGGACAGCAAGAGACCCAGTACTTC. As protein: CASSQKGQQETQYF. This rearrangement joins TRBV7-4 to TRBJ2-5; 7 bases map to TRBD1. Germline V gene lookup returns CDR1 SGHVT and CDR2 SQSDAQ. The CDR3 covers 14 residues. V was pared by 5 bases and J by 2 bases, with 5 bases of the junction left unmatched.

The chain employs TRBV12-3 or TRBV12-4 and TRBJ2-3, with 10 positions matching TRBD2. The CDR3 is made up of 15 amino acids. The trim removed 3 bases at V and 4 bases at J, leaving 4 bases unmatched. The CDR3 region is CASSFRTSGADTQYF. DNA of the CDR3: TGTGCCAGCAGTTTTCGGACTAGCGGAGCAGATACGCAGTATTTT.

This clonotype was observed a handful of times. Being one base from a much bigger clone, this may be a read error. This chain joins TRBV20-1 and TRBJ2-1, with TRBD2 as a possible D gene (5 bases). The CDR3 spans 15 residues. CDR1 DFQATT and CDR2 SNEGSKA come from the germline V gene (reference sequence). Trimming removed 5 bases from V and 7 bases from J, with 21 bases in between. The CDR3 loop is CSAGGGSRSSNEQFF. CDR3 sequence (DNA): TGCAGTGCTGGAGGAGGATCTAGGTCTTCGAATGAGCAGTTCTTC.

V and J are TRBV27 and TRBJ2-7, with TRBD1 matching over 7 bases. The CDR3 runs 13 residues. V shed 11 bases and J 5 bases; nucleotides not matched to a gene: 12. Germline V CDR1 and CDR2: MNHEY, SMNVEV (reference sequence). The CDR3 nucleotides are TGTGCCTCGAGACAGGGCCCTTGGGACGAGCAGTACTTC. Translation: CASRQGPWDEQYF.

This clonotype came up a few times. In DNA form, the CDR3 reads TGTGCCATCAGTGAGGGCAGGGCTGGGGAGACCCAGTACTTC. Translating gives CAISEGRAGETQYF. The chain employs TRBV10-3 and TRBJ2-5; D is possibly TRBD1 (5 bases). From germline, CDR1 is ENHRY and CDR2 SYGVKD. The V and J ends lost 2 bases and 5 bases respectively, with 12 bases between them. The CDR3 contains 14 residues.

The CDR3 nucleotides read TGTGCCAGCAGCAAGGCGGCTAGCGACCAGTTCTTC. It specifies CASSKAASDQFF. The gene calls are TRBV21-1 and TRBJ2-1; the D call TRBD2 from the table was never checked on the DNA. TRBV21-1 is flagged as a pseudogene. CDR3 length equals 12 residues.

The V and J genes are TRBV6-5 and TRBJ1-3, with D unclear. Per germline, CDR1 MNHEY and CDR2 SVGAGI. This CDR3 is built from 16 residues. V was clipped by 0 bases and J by 0 bases, with 9 bases between them. The CDR3 here is CASSYSRIFSGNTIYF. For the CDR3, the DNA is TGTGCCAGCAGTTACTCGAGGATATTCTCTGGAAACACCATATATTTT.